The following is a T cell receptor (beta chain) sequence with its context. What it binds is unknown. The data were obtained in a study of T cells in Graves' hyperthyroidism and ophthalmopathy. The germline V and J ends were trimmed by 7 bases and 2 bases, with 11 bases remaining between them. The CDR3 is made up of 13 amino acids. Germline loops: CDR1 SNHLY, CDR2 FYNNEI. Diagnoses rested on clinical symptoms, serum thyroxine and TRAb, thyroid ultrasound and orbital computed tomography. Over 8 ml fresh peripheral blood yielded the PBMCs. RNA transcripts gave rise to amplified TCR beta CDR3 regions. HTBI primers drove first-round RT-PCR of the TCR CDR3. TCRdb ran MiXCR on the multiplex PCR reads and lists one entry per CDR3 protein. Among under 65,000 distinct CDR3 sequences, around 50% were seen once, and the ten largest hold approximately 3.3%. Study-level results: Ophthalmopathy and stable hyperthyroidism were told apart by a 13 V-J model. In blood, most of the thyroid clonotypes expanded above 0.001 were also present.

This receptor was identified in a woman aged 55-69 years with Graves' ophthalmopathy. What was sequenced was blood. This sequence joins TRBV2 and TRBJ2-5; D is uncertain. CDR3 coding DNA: TGTGCCAGCAAAGCGAATGAACAAGAGACCCAGTACTTC. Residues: CASKANEQETQYF.